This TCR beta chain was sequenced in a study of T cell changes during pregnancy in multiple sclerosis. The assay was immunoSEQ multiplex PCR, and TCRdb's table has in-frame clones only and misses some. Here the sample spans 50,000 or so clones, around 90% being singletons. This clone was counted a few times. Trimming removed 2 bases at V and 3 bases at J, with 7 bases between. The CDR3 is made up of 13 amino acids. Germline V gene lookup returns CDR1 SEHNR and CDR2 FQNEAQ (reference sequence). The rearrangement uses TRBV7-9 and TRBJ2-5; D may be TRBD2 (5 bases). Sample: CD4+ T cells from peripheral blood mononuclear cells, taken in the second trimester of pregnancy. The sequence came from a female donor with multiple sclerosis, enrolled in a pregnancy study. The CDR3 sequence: CASSLMREETQYF. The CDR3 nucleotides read TGTGCCAGCAGCTTAATGAGGGAAGAGACCCAGTACTTC.